The 9 T cell receptor beta chains given below trace back to one sample, sequenced in a study of response to subunit inactivated influenza vaccine. TCRdb re-derived calls from the RT-PCR reads in MiXCR, one entry per CDR3 protein. Here the sample spans over 650,000 distinct CDR3 sequences, approximately 18% being singletons. This specimen was PBMCs from blood, taken roughly 5 days after vaccination. These receptors were taken from a man in his fifties or sixties who received an inactivated influenza vaccine.

At least ten counts were recorded for this clonotype. The chain recombines TRBV7-3 with TRBJ2-1; D unresolved. The V end was cut by 2 bases, the J end by 6 bases, with 8 bases between. The germline V gene encodes CDR1 SGHTA and CDR2 FQGTGA. This CDR3 has 13 residues. The CDR3 sequence: CASSLVASNEQFF. The CDR3 bases are TGTGCCAGCAGCTTAGTGGCTAGCAATGAGCAGTTCTTC.

This chain uses TRBV6-1 with TRBJ1-2, with TRBD1 as a possible D gene (5 bases). V gave up 8 bases and J gave up 4 bases, with 14 bases separating them. The CDR3 consists of 13 residues. Germline V gene sequence: CDR1 MNHNS, CDR2 SASEGT. The CDR3 DNA sequence: TGTGCCAGCGAGGGGACCCTTATCTATGGCTACACCTTC. Encoded protein: CASEGTLIYGYTF.

The chain employs TRBV4-3 and TRBJ2-1; 7 bases agree with TRBD2. V was pared by 7 bases and J by 5 bases, with 5 bases of the junction left unmatched. The CDR3 runs to 13 residues. Germline loops: CDR1 LGHNA, CDR2 YSLEER. The CDR3 is CASMSAGHNEQFF. The CDR3 DNA reads TGCGCCAGCATGTCAGCGGGGCACAATGAGCAGTTCTTC.

Concerning this clonotype: One end of the junction is discordant with germline, which a read error may explain. CDR3 nucleotide sequence: TGTACCAGCAGTTTAGGTCTCGGGACTTCGTACGAGCAGTACTTC. It yields the protein CTSSLGLGTSYEQYF. The chain links TRBV6-2 or TRBV6-3 to TRBJ2-7, with a tentative D call TRBD2 (6 bases). This CDR3 is built from 15 residues. From germline, CDR1 is MNHEY and CDR2 SVGEGT.

The V call is TRBV30, the J call TRBJ2-7; D uncertain. Germline V gives CDR1 GTSNPN, CDR2 SVGIG (reference sequence). The CDR3 runs 15 residues. V lost 0 bases, J lost 3 bases, and 15 bases lay in between. The CDR3 nucleotides are TGTGCCTGGAGTGTAAGGATGGCTGAAAACTACGAGCAGTACTTC. It specifies CAWSVRMAENYEQYF. The complete variable domain, with remaining parts taken from reference TRBV30 and TRBJ2-7, reads SQTIHQWPATLVQPVGSPLSLECTVEGTSNPNLYWYRQAAGRGLQLLFYSVGIGQISSEVPQNLSASRPQDRQFILSSKKLLLSDSGFYLCAWSVRMAENYEQYFGPGTRLTVT.

This clonotype showed up just a few times. V is TRBV20-1 and J is TRBJ1-2; 11 bases fit TRBD1. Germline-derived CDR1 and CDR2 are DFQATT and SNEGSKA (reference sequence). Trimming removed 6 bases from V and 4 bases from J; junction bases left unmatched: 7. CDR3 length equals 14 residues. In DNA, the CDR3 is TGCAGTGCCCAGGACAGGGGGCGAGGCTATGGCTACACCTTC. Its protein is CSAQDRGRGYGYTF.

This clonotype has only a few counts. CDR3 residues: CASSPVGLAGIQETQYF. CDR3 nucleotides: TGTGCCAGCTCTCCTGTGGGGCTAGCGGGCATCCAAGAGACCCAGTACTTC. This chain joins TRBV28 and TRBJ2-5; 8 bases fit TRBD2. Germline assignment: CDR1 MDHEN and CDR2 SYDVKM. Trimming at V came to 8 bases and at J to 1 base, leaving 15 bases not matched to a gene. The CDR3 has 17 amino acids.

The sample holds a few counts of this clonotype. CDR3 sequence: CASSPSGQQNIQYF. In nucleotides, the CDR3 is TGCGCCAGCAGCCCGTCGGGACAGCAAAACATTCAGTACTTC. The chain couples TRBV5-1 to TRBJ2-4; 7 bases map to TRBD1. In germline, CDR1 is SGHRS, CDR2 YFSETQ. Unmatched junction bases numbered 6, after V lost 4 bases and J lost 5 bases. The CDR3 loop spans 14 amino acids.

The CDR3 coding sequence is TGCAGTGCTAACAGGTTGACCCAAGAAAAACTGTTTTTT. Translating it yields CSANRLTQEKLFF. The chain employs TRBV20-1 and TRBJ1-4; D may be TRBD1 (5 bases). The germline CDR1 and CDR2 sequences are DFQATT and SNEGSKA (reference sequence). Trimming removed 4 bases at V and 8 bases at J, with 14 bases between. The CDR3 has 13 residues.